A selection of T cell receptor beta chains follows, all from one sample in a study of blood T cell repertoires in COVID-19. Data came from immunoSEQ multiplex PCR; TCRdb stores just in-frame clones and leaves some out. The sample consists of approximately 140,000 clones, about 87% of them appearing once. The sequenced sample consisted of peripheral blood. The source of these receptors is a man older than 75 with acute or convalescent COVID-19. CDR3s include the opening cysteine and the closing phenylalanine or tryptophan. A D gene is named only where the DNA matches it firmly. Clone sizes are given selectively: once, few, many, or a class where the clone is expanded.

abundance	v_gene	d_gene	j_gene	CDR3nt	CDR3aa
-	TRBV3-1/TRBV3-2	TRBD2	TRBJ2-1	TGTGCCAGCAGCCGCGGGACTAATCTCTACAATGAGCAGTTCTTC	CASSRGTNLYNEQFF
-	TRBV29-1	TRBD1	TRBJ1-1	TGCAGCGTCGAGACAGGGATGAACACTGAAGCTTTCTTT	CSVETGMNTEAFF
-	TRBV7-8	-	TRBJ1-2	TGTGCCAGCAGCGACCGGGGGGCTAACTATGGCTACACCTTC	CASSDRGANYGYTF
-	TRBV3-1/TRBV3-2	TRBD1	TRBJ1-2	TGTGCCAGCAGCTTCAAGATGGGACAGGGGGCTTCTGGCTACACCTTC	CASSFKMGQGASGYTF
-	TRBV7-3	TRBD2	TRBJ2-3	TGTGCCAGCAGTCGATGGGCGGGAGGAGGCGCAGATACGCAGTATTTT	CASSRWAGGGADTQYF
-	TRBV4-2	TRBD2	TRBJ2-1	TGTGCCAGCAGCCAACTTAGCGGGTCTTTGGGGGAGCAGTTCTTC	CASSQLSGSLGEQFF
-	TRBV11-2	-	TRBJ2-3	TGTGCCAGCAGCTCCCTAGTGACGGATACGCAGTATTTT	CASSSLVTDTQYF
-	TRBV11-2	-	TRBJ2-1	TGTGCCAGCAGTCTCACGGGGGACAGCAATGAGCAGTTCTTC	CASSLTGDSNEQFF
once	TRBV21-1	-	TRBJ1-5	TGTGCCAGCAGCAAAGTTTCGCAGCCCCAGCATTTT	CASSKVSQPQHF
-	TRBV19	TRBD1	TRBJ2-3	TGTGCCAGCTGGGACAGGACAGATACGCAGTATTTT	CASWDRTDTQYF
-	TRBV7-9	-	TRBJ1-2	TGTGCCAGCAGCCGCCAAGGGGTAGATTATGGCTACACCTTC	CASSRQGVDYGYTF
-	TRBV5-1	TRBD2	TRBJ2-5	TGCGCCAGCAGCCTGACTAGCGGCCAAGAGACCCAGTACTTC	CASSLTSGQETQYF
-	TRBV28	TRBD2	TRBJ2-1	TGTGCCAGCAGTCCCCGATTAGCGGGAGGCTCCTACAATGAGCAGTTCTTC	CASSPRLAGGSYNEQFF
-	TRBV18	-	TRBJ2-3	TGTGCCAGCTCACCAAGGGGCACTTCGACTAGCACAGATACGCAGTATTTT	CASSPRGTSTSTDTQYF
-	TRBV30	-	TRBJ1-5	TGTGCCTGGAGTGTATCAGGTTCCAGTCAGCCCCAGCATTTT	CAWSVSGSSQPQHF
-	TRBV5-6	-	TRBJ1-3	TGTGCCAGCAGCTTCCGGGGGAGCTCTGGAAACACCATATATTTT	CASSFRGSSGNTIYF
-	TRBV5-4	TRBD2	TRBJ2-2	TGTGCCAGCAGCTTGACCCGAGGTAGCGGGGGCATAAACACCGGGGAGCTGTTTTTT	CASSLTRGSGGINTGELFF
-	TRBV29-1	-	TRBJ1-4	TGCAGCGTTTCCGGGTCCTCAACTAATGAAAAACTGTTTTTT	CSVSGSSTNEKLFF
-	TRBV18	TRBD1	TRBJ1-2	TGTGCCAGCTCACCAGGGCAGGGGGCCGGCTACACCTTC	CASSPGQGAGYTF
-	TRBV3-1/TRBV3-2	TRBD2	TRBJ2-2	TGTGCCAGCAGCCGACTAGCGGAGCTGTTTTTT	CASSRLAELFF
-	TRBV9	TRBD2	TRBJ2-7	TGTGCCAGCAGCGTTGGGACTAGCGTTACGAGGGAGCAGTACTTC	CASSVGTSVTREQYF
-	TRBV20-1	TRBD2	TRBJ2-1	TGCAGTGCTAGTACACTAGCGGGAGGGCCCGGCTACAATGAGCAGTTCTTC	CSASTLAGGPGYNEQFF
-	TRBV19	TRBD1	TRBJ2-2	TGTGCCAGTAGCCGGACAGGGGATGACGGGGAGCTGTTTTTT	CASSRTGDDGELFF
-	TRBV25-1	-	TRBJ1-1	TGTGCCAGCAGTCCCTCAGGGGCTGAAGCTTTCTTT	CASSPSGAEAFF
-	TRBV28	TRBD2	TRBJ2-7	TGTGCCAGCAGTATGATGGGGGGGATTAGCTCCTACGAGCAGTACTTC	CASSMMGGISSYEQYF
-	TRBV7-2	TRBD1	TRBJ2-5	TGTGCCAGCAGCCCGGGACAGGGGATGAAGAAGACCCAGTACTTC	CASSPGQGMKKTQYF
-	TRBV2	-	TRBJ1-1	TGTGCCAGCAGTGAATGGGAGGAGGTTGAAGCTTTCTTT	CASSEWEEVEAFF
-	TRBV11-2	-	TRBJ2-7	TGTGCCAGCAGCCTACACTACCGGGACACATCCTACGAGCAGTACTTC	CASSLHYRDTSYEQYF
-	TRBV11-3	-	TRBJ2-2	TGTGCCAGCAGCTTGGCGCTAGCCGGCGGGGAGCTGTTTTTT	CASSLALAGGELFF
-	TRBV19	-	TRBJ2-5	TGTGCCAGTAGTAGCACAGGAAACCAAGAGACCCAGTACTTC	CASSSTGNQETQYF
-	TRBV19	-	TRBJ1-1	TGTGCCAGTAGAACAATGAACACTGAAGCTTTCTTT	CASRTMNTEAFF
-	TRBV3-1/TRBV3-2	-	TRBJ1-1	TGTGCCAGCAGCCGAGAAAGCGCGGGGGGCGTAGGAGGCACTGAAGCTTTCTTT	CASSRESAGGVGGTEAFF
-	TRBV24-1	-	TRBJ2-3	TGTGCCACCAGTGAACCCAGCGGAACAGCCACAGATACGCAGTATTTT	CATSEPSGTATDTQYF
-	TRBV7-2	-	TRBJ1-2	TGTGCCAGCAGCCCGGCGGGGGGGCCCTATGGCTACACCTTC	CASSPAGGPYGYTF
-	TRBV5-1	TRBD1	TRBJ2-1	TGCGCCAGCAGCCCTTATGGAGGCCAGGGGGCGAATGAGCAGTTCTTC	CASSPYGGQGANEQFF
-	TRBV4-1	TRBD1	TRBJ2-1	TGCGCCAGCAGCCACCGGGACAGGGAGGGGAATGAGCAGTTCTTC	CASSHRDREGNEQFF
-	TRBV5-6	TRBD1	TRBJ2-1	TGTGCCAGCAGCTCAGGACAGGGGCCTTACAATGAGCAGTTCTTC	CASSSGQGPYNEQFF
-	TRBV6-5	-	TRBJ1-5	TGTGCCACCTTCCAGGTCGTTGGCAATCAGCCCCAGCATTTT	CATFQVVGNQPQHF
once	TRBV29-1	TRBD1	TRBJ1-1	TGCAGCGTTACGACAGGGTCTCACACTGAAGCTTTCTTT	CSVTTGSHTEAFF
-	TRBV19	-	TRBJ1-1	TGTGCCAGTAGACCCGGGACACTGAACACTGAAGCTTTCTTT	CASRPGTLNTEAFF
once	TRBV2	-	TRBJ1-5	TGTGCCAGCAGTGAGTTTATTTCCGTGGCAGTCAATCAGCCCCAGCATTTT	CASSEFISVAVNQPQHF
-	TRBV4-2	-	TRBJ1-6	TGTGCCAGCAGCCAAGATATAACAGCGGTTGGTTCACCCCTCCACTTT	CASSQDITAVGSPLHF
-	TRBV27	-	TRBJ1-1	TGTGCCAGCAGTTTTCGGGGGGGACGTGAAGCTTTCTTT	CASSFRGGREAFF
-	TRBV14	TRBD1	TRBJ2-1	TGTGCCAGCAGCCGAACCGGGACAGGGAAGAACGATGAGCAGTTCTTC	CASSRTGTGKNDEQFF
-	TRBV7-8	-	TRBJ1-5	TGTGCCAGCAGCTTAGCAGTCGGAGGCAATCAGCCCCAGCATTTT	CASSLAVGGNQPQHF
-	TRBV7-2	TRBD2	TRBJ2-3	TGTGCCAGCAGCCCGCGCGGGAGATACACAGATACGCAGTATTTT	CASSPRGRYTDTQYF
-	TRBV5-1	TRBD2	TRBJ2-7	TGCGCCAGCAGCGCCGGGACTAGCGGGTCCTACGAGCAGTACTTC	CASSAGTSGSYEQYF
-	TRBV28	TRBD1	TRBJ1-1	TGTGCCAGTATCAGGACAGGGAATCAAGCTTTCTTT	CASIRTGNQAFF
-	TRBV27	TRBD1	TRBJ2-1	TGTGCCAGCAGTTACCATTTTCCGGGACAGGGGCGGGGGGAGCAGTTCTTC	CASSYHFPGQGRGEQFF
-	TRBV3-1/TRBV3-2	TRBD1	TRBJ2-7	TGTGCCAGCAGCCATCCCGGGACAGAACTATACGAGCAGTACTTC	CASSHPGTELYEQYF
-	TRBV7-3	-	TRBJ2-5	TGTGCCAGCAGCTTACTCGGAGAGACCCAGTACTTC	CASSLLGETQYF
-	TRBV7-8	-	TRBJ1-2	TGTGCCAGCAGCGTTCAGGTGTCTCGAGGCTACACCTTC	CASSVQVSRGYTF
-	TRBV28	-	TRBJ1-1	TGTGCCAGCAGTGGTCCCCCTGCGGTCACTGAAGCTTTCTTT	CASSGPPAVTEAFF
-	TRBV19	-	TRBJ1-4	TGTGCCAGTAGTAGGCGGCTCCTTAATGAAAAACTGTTTTTT	CASSRRLLNEKLFF
-	TRBV3-1/TRBV3-2	TRBD1	TRBJ1-4	TGTGCCAGCAGCCGGGGACAGGGACCAGTAGGGGAAAAACTGTTTTTT	CASSRGQGPVGEKLFF
-	TRBV19	-	TRBJ1-2	TGTGCCAGTAGTATCTCCTATGGGAGCAGTGGCTACACCTTC	CASSISYGSSGYTF
-	TRBV18	-	TRBJ1-3	TGTGCCAGCTCACCTGGACAACTTGGTGGATCTGGAAACACCATATATTTT	CASSPGQLGGSGNTIYF
-	TRBV30	TRBD1	TRBJ1-5	TGTGCCTGGAAACGACAGGGGGCGGATAGCAATCAGCCCCAGCATTTT	CAWKRQGADSNQPQHF
-	TRBV6-5	TRBD1	TRBJ1-1	TGTGCCAGCAGTCGGGACAGTTTAACTGAAGCTTTCTTT	CASSRDSLTEAFF